This TCR beta chain is from a study of graft-versus-host responses after intestinal transplantation (dated by TCRdb to the early 2020s). Regarding the research as a whole: Multivisceral, liver-intestinal, or isolated intestinal transplants were received by the recipients. Every recipient was given anti-thymocyte globulin induction, then maintenance tacrolimus and steroids for roughly three years. Graft-versus-host and host-versus-graft alloreactive T cell clones were tracked in the graft, circulation and bone marrow after intestinal transplantation using bulk TCR-beta CDR3 sequencing. Alloreactive clones were identified by sequencing pre-transplant mixed lymphocyte reaction products and comparing these products with unstimulated pre-transplant donor and recipient T cells. Of the roughly 26 intestinal transplant recipients enrolled in the cohort, one of whom was a retransplant, 3 patients without pretransplant specimens were excluded. Donor T cell macrochimerism was defined as a peak of at least 4% donor T cells among recipient peripheral blood mononuclear cells. Rather than going through the commercial service, samples from a few later patients were sequenced in-house on an Illumina MiSeq and processed with MiXCR. On the study overall, not on this receptor specifically: The relatively low number and heterogeneity of intestinal transplant patients limited the conclusions. GvH clones were detected in recipient bone marrow, and some appeared earlier in ileal mucosa or blood, consistent with an intestinal mucosal origin. In the allografts of patients with donor T cell macrochimerism, GvH to HvG T cell clonal ratios were high. Peak levels of circulating GvH clones were associated with declines in HvG clones early after transplant.

Concerning this clone: It lacks a known antigen. Per-base quality was not reported, and no clone a single base away is much larger than it.

In the first month after transplant, blood samples were collected up to 4 times, and after that at least monthly when available. The germline ends are 19 bases apart after V is trimmed by 5 bases and J by 3 bases. In the germline V gene, CDR1 corresponds to SGHAT and CDR2 to FQNNGV. The CDR3, cysteine through phenylalanine, is 16 amino acids long. The DNA shown is the 48-base CDR3, in frame from base 1. Libraries were constructed by the immunoSEQ multiplex PCR assay. Adaptive Biotechnologies carried out high-throughput TCR-beta CDR3 sequencing of genomic DNA for most patients. On the authors' methods: TCR sequencing data for around 19 patients were retrieved from Adaptive's ImmunoSEQ software; three other patients were processed with MiXCR and VDJtools. Because the origin of CDR3 nucleotide sequences shared between donor and recipient could not be assigned, those sequences were removed. At least 2-fold expansion over unstimulated cells and a minimum CFSE-low frequency of 0.002% (template counts) or 0.001% (read counts) were required for clones to be classified as alloreactive. A clone was considered mappable if detected in the sequenced pre-transplant spleen, lymph node, or MLR CFSE-low populations of the donor or recipient. The cumulative frequency of alloreactive clones was calculated as a percentage of all sequences, weighted by copy number. The clones in this table, taken by TCRdb from immuneACCESS, are in-frame only. Not every clone is retained; where verified, under half of the shortfall comes from an unresolved V gene, and the cause of the rest is unknown. The V and J calls and the clone size are those of that table, but D and trimming were determined from the DNA. The sample table lists roughly 29,000 clones, around 90% of them with a count of one. The leading ten clones occupy around 10% of the sample.

The receptor was isolated from a human patient who received an intestinal transplant, so some T cells may come from the graft donor. The rearrangement combines TRBV11-2 with TRBJ1-1; TRBD1 might be the D gene, on 5 matching bases. Here the sequenced sample was PBMCs, taken around 480 days after intestinal transplantation. Here the CDR3 is given as CASSKRPGRIDTEAFF. The nucleotide sequence reads as follows: TGTGCCAGCAGCAAACGACCGGGACGCATAGACACTGAAGCTTTCTTT.